This TCR beta chain is drawn from a study of memory CD4+ T cells and cytomegalovirus serostatus (dated by TCRdb to the late 2010s). General notes on the study: The cohort included approximately 35 healthy adults from Belgium, of whom 9 were CMV seropositive and 24 were CMV seronegative. To replicate a published TCR-based CMV serostatus classifier, the study sequenced CD4+ memory TCRbeta repertoires from a Belgian cohort whose cytomegalovirus serostatus was known.

The study at large found these results: On the Belgian cohort, the classifier built on the original framework reached a median bootstrapped AUC of roughly 0.94, with a 95% CI of 0.76-1.00. For CMV serostatus prediction, a median bootstrapped AUC of about 0.95 was reached with the original framework, and a median bootstrapped AUC of approximately 0.92 was reached with a US-trained random forest. Of 164 previously reported CMV-associated TCRbeta sequences, some 67 appeared in the CD4+ memory repertoires, each in one to five individuals. Only CD4+CD45RO+ memory cells were sequenced, unlike the original study, which covered naive and memory CD4+ and CD8+ populations. The results were read as suggesting that the CMV-associated TCR signature is, for the most part, present in the CD4+ memory repertoire.

This clone was detected a few times. Its antigen is currently not known. Qualities for individual bases were not recorded, and no much larger clone is one base off. The Quick-DNA Microprep Kit was used to extract genomic DNA from the sorted cells. Amplification of TCRbeta DNA was done with the immunoSEQ hsTCRbeta kit, following the protocol from the manufacturer. TCRbeta libraries were sequenced on an Illumina MiSeq instrument. The original methods were these. Once out-of-frame sequences had been removed, a few million distinct TCRbeta sequences were left, which works out to an average of roughly 72,000 per individual. Two values were used to score each individual: the count of over 150 previously reported CMV-associated TCRbeta sequences and the total count of productive distinct TCRbeta sequences. A beta-binomial model was reimplemented in Python, and scikit-learn random forests with default parameters were trained on data from the US cohort. Classifier performance on the Belgian cohort was reported as the median AUC with percentile confidence intervals calculated over 10,000 bootstrap iterations. TCRdb took over this immuneACCESS table, retaining in-frame rearrangements with V and J assigned. Such tables are incomplete; in checked studies, under half of the missing clones stem from an unresolved V gene, and the remainder is unexplained. Clone size and V and J calls were adopted from that table, with D and trimming inferred from the DNA. For this sample there are some 52,000 clones; about 83% appear just once. The ten largest clones add up to 2% of the sample.

Unmatched junction bases come to 7, with V trimmed by 7 bases and J by 2 bases. From the cysteine through the phenylalanine, the CDR3 covers 15 amino acids. Only CDR3 DNA is held: 45 bases, read in frame from base 1. As encoded in the germline V gene, CDR1 is SNHLY while CDR2 is FYNNEI. A FACSAria II was used to sort memory CD4+ T cells, defined as single viable CD3+CD4+CD8-CD45RO+ cells. CMV serostatus was assessed using a Roche Elecsys assay, by which serum IgG against CMV pp150, pp28, p38 and p52 was detected. After the samples were thawed, total CD4+ T cells were enriched through positive selection using CD4 magnetic microbeads. The samples came from a different study that was designed specifically to examine the CD4+ T cell memory repertoire. Following standard operating procedures, peripheral blood mononuclear cells were isolated and cryopreserved, while serum was kept at -80 degrees C. CD3-PerCP (BW264/56), CD4-APC (RPA-T4), CD45RO-PE (UCHT1) and CD8-Pacific Orange (3B5) antibodies were used for staining, and non-viable cells were excluded with Sytox blue.

This chain is built from TRBV2 and TRBJ1-1, with 10 middle bases fitting TRBD1. Material for sequencing was memory CD4+ T cells from blood. This clonotype originated in an adult in good health and CMV-seropositive. At the DNA level, the sequence is TGTGCCAGCAAGCGACAGGGGGCTTCTAACACTGAAGCTTTCTTT. It codes for CASKRQGASNTEAFF. With all but the CDR3 taken from the reference TRBV2 and TRBJ1-1 genes, the full variable domain is: EPEVTQTPSHQVTQMGQEVILRCVPISNHLYFYWYRQILGQKVEFLVSFYNNEISEKSEIFDDQFSVERPDGSNFTLKIRSTKLEDSAMYFCASKRQGASNTEAFFGQGTRLTVV.